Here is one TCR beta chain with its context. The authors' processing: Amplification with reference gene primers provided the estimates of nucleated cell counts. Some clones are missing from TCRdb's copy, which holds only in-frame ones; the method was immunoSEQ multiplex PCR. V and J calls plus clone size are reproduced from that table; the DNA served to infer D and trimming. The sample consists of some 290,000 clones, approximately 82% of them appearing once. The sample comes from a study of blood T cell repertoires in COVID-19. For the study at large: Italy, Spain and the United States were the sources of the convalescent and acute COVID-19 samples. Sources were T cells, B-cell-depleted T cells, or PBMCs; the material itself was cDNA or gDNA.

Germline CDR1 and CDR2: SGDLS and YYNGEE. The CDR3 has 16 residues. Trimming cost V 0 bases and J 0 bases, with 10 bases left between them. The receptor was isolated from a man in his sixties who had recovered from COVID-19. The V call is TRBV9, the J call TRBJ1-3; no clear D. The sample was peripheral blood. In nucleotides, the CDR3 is TGTGCCAGCAGCGTAGTCGCAGGCCGCTCTGGAAACACCATATATTTT. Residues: CASSVVAGRSGNTIYF.